Given below is one T cell receptor (beta chain) in context. No antigen is known for it. Production of TCR beta cDNA used 500 ng total RNA together with a constant-region primer. Three nested multiplex PCR rounds, a slightly modified ARM-PCR method, built the TCR beta libraries. The first two PCR rounds used TRBV1-TRBV30 forward primers with a C-beta reverse primer, 9 to 10 cycles each. A single record per CDR3 protein comes from TCRdb applying MiXCR to the multiplex PCR reads. The sample has approximately 210,000 distinct CDR3 sequences, approximately 65% seen once. Germline loops: CDR1 SEHNR, CDR2 FQNEAQ (reference sequence). This CDR3 region has 14 residues. V was trimmed by 2 bases and J by 5 bases, leaving 12 bases between them. Alongside blood RNA obtained from unsorted whole blood, germline DNA was also extracted. The sample belongs to a study of tumor-infiltrating lymphocytes in primary liver carcinoma. Study background: Yields of productive TCRbeta reads ranged from roughly 3.5 to 7.13 million per sample and were similar across tissue types. The study, taken as a whole, reports: A significantly higher top-250-clone fraction was found in tumors than in blood (p = 0.039). Comparison of CD4+ and CD8+ repertoires was precluded by bulk unsorted samples. Less overlap was seen in tumor-adjacent and tumor-blood pairs than in tumor region pairs.

The receptor comes from a woman aged 55-75 years with primary liver carcinoma and hepatitis B virus infection. J is TRBJ1-1 and V is TRBV7-9, with D possibly being TRBD1 (5 bases). Input material: peripheral blood. This CDR3 is CASSLSGRTTEAFF. The CDR3 bases are TGTGCCAGCAGCTTATCCGGACGGACAACTGAAGCTTTCTTT.